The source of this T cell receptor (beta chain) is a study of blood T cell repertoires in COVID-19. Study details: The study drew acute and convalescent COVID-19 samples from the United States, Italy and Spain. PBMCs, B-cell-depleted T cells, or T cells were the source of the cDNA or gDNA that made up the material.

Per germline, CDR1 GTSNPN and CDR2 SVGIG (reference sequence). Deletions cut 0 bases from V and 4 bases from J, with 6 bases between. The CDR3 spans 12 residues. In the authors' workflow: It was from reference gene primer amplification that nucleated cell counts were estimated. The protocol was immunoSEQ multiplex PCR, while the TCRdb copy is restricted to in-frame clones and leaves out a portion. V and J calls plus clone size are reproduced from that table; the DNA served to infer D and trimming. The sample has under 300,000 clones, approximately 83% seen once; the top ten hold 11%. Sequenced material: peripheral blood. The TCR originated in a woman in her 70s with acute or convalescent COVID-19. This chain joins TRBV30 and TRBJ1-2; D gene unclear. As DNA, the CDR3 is TGTGCCTGGAGTGTGGGCCGCTATGGCTACACCTTC. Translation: CAWSVGRYGYTF.